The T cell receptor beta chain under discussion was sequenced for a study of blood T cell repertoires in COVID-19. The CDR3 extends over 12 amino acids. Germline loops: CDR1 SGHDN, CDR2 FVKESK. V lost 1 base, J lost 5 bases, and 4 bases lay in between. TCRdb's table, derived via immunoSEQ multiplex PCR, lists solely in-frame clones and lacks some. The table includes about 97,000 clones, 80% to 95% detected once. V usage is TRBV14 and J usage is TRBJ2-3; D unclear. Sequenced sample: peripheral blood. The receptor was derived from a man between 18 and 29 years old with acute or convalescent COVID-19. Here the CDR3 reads CASSQVRDTQYF. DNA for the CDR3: TGTGCCAGCAGCCAAGTGCGAGATACGCAGTATTTT.